Sequencing of this TCR beta chain was carried out in a study of shared clonotypes between healthy human individuals. TCRdb's table, derived via immunoSEQ multiplex PCR, lists solely in-frame clones and lacks some. The profile shows about 2,500,000 clones, approximately 94% of them singletons. The CDR3 covers 14 residues. V was trimmed by 1 base and J by 7 bases, leaving 9 bases between them. Per the germline V gene, CDR1 is SGHRS and CDR2 is YFSETQ. The rearrangement joins TRBV5-1 to TRBJ1-6; D is undetermined. Sequencing input: naive CD4+ T cells sorted from blood. Subset specified: CD45RA+ positively selected. The sequence was collected from a man younger than 30 in good health. The CDR3 loop is CASSLYRDNSPLHF. The CDR3 nucleotides read TGCGCCAGCAGCTTGTACAGAGACAATTCACCCCTCCACTTT.